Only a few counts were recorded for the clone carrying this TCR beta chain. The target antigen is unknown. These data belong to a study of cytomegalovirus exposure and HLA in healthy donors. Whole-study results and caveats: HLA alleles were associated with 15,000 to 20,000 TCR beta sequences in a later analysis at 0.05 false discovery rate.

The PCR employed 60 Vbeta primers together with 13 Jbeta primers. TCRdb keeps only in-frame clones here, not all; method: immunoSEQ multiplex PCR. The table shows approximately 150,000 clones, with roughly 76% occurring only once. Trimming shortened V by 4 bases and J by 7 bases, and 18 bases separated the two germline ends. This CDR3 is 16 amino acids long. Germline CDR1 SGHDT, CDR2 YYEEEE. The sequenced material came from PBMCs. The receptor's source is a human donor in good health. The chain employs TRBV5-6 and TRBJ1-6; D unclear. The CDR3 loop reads CASSNEGRWANSPLHF. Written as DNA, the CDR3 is TGTGCCAGCAGCAACGAGGGTCGATGGGCAAATTCACCCCTCCACTTT. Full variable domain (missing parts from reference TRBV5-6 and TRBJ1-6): DAGVTQSPTHLIKTRGQQVTLRCSPKSGHDTVSWYQQALGQGPQFIFQYYEEEERQRGNFPDRFSGHQFPNYSSELNVNALLLGDSALYLCASSNEGRWANSPLHFGNGTRLTVT.